This T cell receptor (beta chain) was identified in a study of technical replicates of blood from a handful of donors. CDR1 and CDR2 from the germline V gene are SGHTA and FQGNSA. V shed 4 bases and J shed 7 bases, with 11 bases lying between them. This CDR3 has 12 residues. Generated by immunoSEQ multiplex PCR, the TCRdb table keeps only in-frame clones and is missing some. The sample gives under 100,000 clones, 90% to 97% of which show up once; about 0.3% is in the top ten. The receptor was derived from a human donor in good health. The chain carries TRBV7-2 and TRBJ2-7; TRBD2 is a possible D gene (6 bases). Sequenced material: T cells isolated from PBMCs. The CDR3, as DNA: TGTGCCAGCAGCTGGGACTTCGGGGAGCAGTACTTC. Translating it yields CASSWDFGEQYF.